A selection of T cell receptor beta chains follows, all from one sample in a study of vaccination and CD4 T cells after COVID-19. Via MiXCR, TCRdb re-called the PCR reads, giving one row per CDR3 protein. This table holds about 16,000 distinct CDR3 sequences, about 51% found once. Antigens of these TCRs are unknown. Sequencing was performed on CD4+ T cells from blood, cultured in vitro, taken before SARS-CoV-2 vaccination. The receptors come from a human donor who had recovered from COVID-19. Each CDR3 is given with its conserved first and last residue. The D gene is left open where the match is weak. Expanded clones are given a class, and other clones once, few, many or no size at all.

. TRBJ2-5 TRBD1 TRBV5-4 CASSSQGPQVGQYF TGTGCCAGCAGCTCACAGGGGCCCCAGGTGGGCCAGTACTTC
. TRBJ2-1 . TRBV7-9 CASSPQTHSSPTDEQFF TGTGCCAGCAGCCCCCAGACCCACAGTTCACCCACCGATGAGCAGTTCTTC
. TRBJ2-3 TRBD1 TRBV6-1 CASGGQNTDTQYF TGTGCCAGCGGGGGACAGAACACAGATACGCAGTATTTT
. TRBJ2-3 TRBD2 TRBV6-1 CATRLAGFNTQYF TGTGCCACGAGACTAGCGGGTTTTAATACGCAGTATTTT
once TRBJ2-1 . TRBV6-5 CASSYGLPFGGYVNEQFF TGTGCCAGCAGTTACGGATTACCCTTTGGGGGCTACGTAAATGAGCAGTTCTTC
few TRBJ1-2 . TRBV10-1 CASSIDPDYGYTF TGCGCCAGCAGTATAGATCCTGACTATGGCTACACCTTC
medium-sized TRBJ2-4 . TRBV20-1 CSARDLTGLAKNIQYF TGCAGTGCTAGAGATCTGACAGGACTAGCCAAAAACATTCAGTACTTC
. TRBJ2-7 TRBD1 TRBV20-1 CSARTQLRGRPLEQYF TGCAGTGCTAGGACTCAACTAAGGGGGCGCCCCCTCGAGCAGTACTTC
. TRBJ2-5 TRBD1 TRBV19 CASSILGRGQEETQYF TGTGCCAGTAGTATTCTTGGCAGGGGGCAGGAAGAGACCCAGTACTTC
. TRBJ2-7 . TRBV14 CASSQRGPPLAGRTPNYEQYF TGTGCCAGCAGCCAAAGAGGCCCCCCCCTGGCGGGGAGGACTCCCAACTACGAGCAGTACTTC
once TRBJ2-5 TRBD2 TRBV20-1 CSARRLAGVQETQYF TGCAGTGCTAGACGACTAGCGGGAGTTCAAGAGACCCAGTACTTC
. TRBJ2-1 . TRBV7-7 CASSSDRHNEQFF TGTGCCAGCAGCTCCGATAGGCACAATGAGCAGTTCTTC
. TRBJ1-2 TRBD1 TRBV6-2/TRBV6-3 CASRKTGEDGYTF TGTGCCAGCAGAAAGACAGGGGAGGATGGCTACACCTTC
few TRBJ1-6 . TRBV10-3 CAISEAAGTSYNSPLHF TGTGCCATCAGTGAGGCTGCTGGGACCTCCTATAATTCACCCCTCCACTTT
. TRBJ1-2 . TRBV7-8 CASSPDPPGFTYYGYTF TGTGCCAGCAGCCCAGATCCGCCAGGATTTACTTACTATGGCTACACCTTC
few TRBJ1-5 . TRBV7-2 CASSLGGKDQPQHF TGTGCCAGCAGCTTAGGTGGGAAAGATCAGCCCCAGCATTTT
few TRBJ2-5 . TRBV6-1 CASSATWGGETQYF TGTGCCAGCAGTGCCACCTGGGGCGGAGAGACCCAGTACTTC
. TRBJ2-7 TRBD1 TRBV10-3 CAISELDRGAEQYF TGTGCCATCAGTGAGTTGGACAGGGGGGCCGAGCAGTACTTC
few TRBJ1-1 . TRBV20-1 CSASLALIGNTEAFF TGCAGTGCTAGTTTAGCTTTGATTGGGAACACTGAAGCTTTCTTT
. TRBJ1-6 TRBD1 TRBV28 CASSLQGSYNSPLHF TGTGCCAGCAGTCTACAGGGGTCCTATAATTCACCCCTCCACTTT
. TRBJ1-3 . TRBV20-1 CSASRGESGNTIYF TGCAGTGCTAGCCGGGGGGAATCTGGAAACACCATATATTTT
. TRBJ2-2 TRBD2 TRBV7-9 CASSTLLAGVTGELFF TGTGCCAGCAGCACCTTACTAGCGGGAGTTACCGGGGAGCTGTTTTTT
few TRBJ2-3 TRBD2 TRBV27 CASKPSGWRDTQYF TGTGCCAGCAAACCTAGCGGGTGGCGAGATACGCAGTATTTT
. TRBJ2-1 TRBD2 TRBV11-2 CASSLGGRRSSYNEQFF TGTGCCAGCAGCTTAGGCGGGAGGAGGTCTTCTTACAATGAGCAGTTCTTC
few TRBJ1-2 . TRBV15 CATSRDLGIPYGYTF TGTGCCACCAGCAGAGATCTTGGGATTCCCTATGGCTACACCTTC
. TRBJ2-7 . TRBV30 CAWSVLGPYEQYF TGTGCCTGGAGTGTATTGGGCCCCTACGAGCAGTACTTC
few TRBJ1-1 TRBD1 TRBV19 CASSSQGDYTEAFF TGTGCCAGTAGTTCTCAGGGGGACTACACTGAAGCTTTCTTT
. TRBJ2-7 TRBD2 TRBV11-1 CASSQESSGDEAEQYF TGTGCCAGCAGCCAAGAGTCTAGCGGGGACGAGGCCGAGCAGTACTTC
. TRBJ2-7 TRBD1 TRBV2 CASSRQGYEQYF TGTGCCAGCAGTCGACAGGGGTACGAGCAGTACTTC
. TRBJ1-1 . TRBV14 CASSRTGQTEAFF TGTGCCAGCAGCCGAACAGGGCAAACTGAAGCTTTCTTT
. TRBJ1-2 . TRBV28 CASSKGGSSNYGYTF TGTGCCAGCAGTAAAGGGGGTTCTTCCAACTATGGCTACACCTTC
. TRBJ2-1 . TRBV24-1 CATSDRTRTNEQFF TGTGCCACCAGTGATCGTACTCGGACGAATGAGCAGTTCTTC
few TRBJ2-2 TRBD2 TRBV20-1 CSARWTSRSGELFF TGCAGTGCTAGGTGGACTAGTAGGTCCGGGGAGCTGTTTTTT
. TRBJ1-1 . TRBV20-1 CSARDPGRNTEAFF TGCAGTGCTAGAGATCCCGGAAGGAACACTGAAGCTTTCTTT
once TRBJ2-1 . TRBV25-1 CASTRVGEQFF TGTGCCAGCACAAGAGTCGGTGAGCAGTTCTTC